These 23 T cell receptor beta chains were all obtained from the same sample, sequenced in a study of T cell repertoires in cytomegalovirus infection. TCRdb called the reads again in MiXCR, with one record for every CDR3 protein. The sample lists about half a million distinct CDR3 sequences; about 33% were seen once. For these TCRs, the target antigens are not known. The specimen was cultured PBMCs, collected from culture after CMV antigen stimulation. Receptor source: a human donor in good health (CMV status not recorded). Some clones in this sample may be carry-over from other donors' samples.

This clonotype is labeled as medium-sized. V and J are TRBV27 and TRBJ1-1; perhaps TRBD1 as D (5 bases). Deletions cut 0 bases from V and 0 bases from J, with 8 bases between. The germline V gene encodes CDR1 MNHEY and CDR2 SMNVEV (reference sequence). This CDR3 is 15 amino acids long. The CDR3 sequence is CASSLSSGLNTEAFF. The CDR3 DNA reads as TGTGCCAGCAGTTTATCCTCGGGACTGAACACTGAAGCTTTCTTT.

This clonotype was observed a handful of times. The CDR3 spells CASSYSWSLGDYEQYF. The CDR3 DNA reads TGTGCCAGCAGTTACTCTTGGTCGTTGGGTGACTACGAGCAGTACTTC. This chain links TRBV6-2 or TRBV6-3 with TRBJ2-7; no definite D call. Germline values: CDR1 MNHEY, CDR2 SVGEGT. V lost 0 bases and J lost 3, with 15 bases in between. The CDR3 runs to 16 residues.

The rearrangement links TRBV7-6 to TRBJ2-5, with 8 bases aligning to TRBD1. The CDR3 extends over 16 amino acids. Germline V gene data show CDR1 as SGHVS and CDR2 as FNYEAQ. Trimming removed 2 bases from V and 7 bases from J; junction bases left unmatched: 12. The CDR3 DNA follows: TGTGCCAGCAGCTTAAGCGCCGGGACAGGTTGGGGGACCCAGTACTTC. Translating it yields CASSLSAGTGWGTQYF.

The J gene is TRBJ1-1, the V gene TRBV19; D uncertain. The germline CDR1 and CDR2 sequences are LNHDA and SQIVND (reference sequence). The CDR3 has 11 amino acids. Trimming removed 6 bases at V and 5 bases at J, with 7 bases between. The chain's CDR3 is CASRVRTEAFF. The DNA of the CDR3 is TGTGCCAGTAGGGTCCGGACTGAAGCTTTCTTT.

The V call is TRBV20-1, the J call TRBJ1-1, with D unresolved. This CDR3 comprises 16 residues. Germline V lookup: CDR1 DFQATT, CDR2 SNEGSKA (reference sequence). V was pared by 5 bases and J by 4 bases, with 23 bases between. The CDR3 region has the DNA TGCAGTGCTGAGAGACCCAAGTTCTTAGGTATCACTGAAGCTTTCTTT. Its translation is CSAERPKFLGITEAFF.

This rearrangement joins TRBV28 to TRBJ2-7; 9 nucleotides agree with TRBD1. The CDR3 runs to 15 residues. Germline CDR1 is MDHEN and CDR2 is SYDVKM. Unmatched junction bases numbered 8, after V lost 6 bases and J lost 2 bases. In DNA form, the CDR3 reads TGTGCCAGCAGCGCCCGGGACAGGGATCCCTACGAGCAGTACTTC. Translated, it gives CASSARDRDPYEQYF.

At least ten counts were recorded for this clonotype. In DNA form, the CDR3 reads TGTGCCAGCAGCTCCTGGGTTAGCGGGAGAGGGTCAGATACGCAGTATTTT. Its protein product is CASSSWVSGRGSDTQYF. The rearrangement joins TRBV7-3 to TRBJ2-3; 9 bases match TRBD2. The V gene's germline CDR1 is SGHTA and CDR2 FQGTGA. The CDR3 totals 17 residues. V shed 4 bases, J shed 4 bases, and the junction held 12 bases outside the gene matches.

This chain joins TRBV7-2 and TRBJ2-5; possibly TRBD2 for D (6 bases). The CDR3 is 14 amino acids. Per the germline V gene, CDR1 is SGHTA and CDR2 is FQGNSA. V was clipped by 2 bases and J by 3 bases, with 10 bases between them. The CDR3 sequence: CASSLFSSEETQYF. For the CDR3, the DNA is TGTGCCAGCAGCTTATTTTCTAGCGAAGAGACCCAGTACTTC.

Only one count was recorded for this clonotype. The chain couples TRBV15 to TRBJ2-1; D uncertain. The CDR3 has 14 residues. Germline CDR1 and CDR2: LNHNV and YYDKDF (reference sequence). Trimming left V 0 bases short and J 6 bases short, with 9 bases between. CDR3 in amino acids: CATSRDLDANEQFF. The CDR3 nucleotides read TGTGCCACCAGCAGAGATTTAGATGCCAATGAGCAGTTCTTC.

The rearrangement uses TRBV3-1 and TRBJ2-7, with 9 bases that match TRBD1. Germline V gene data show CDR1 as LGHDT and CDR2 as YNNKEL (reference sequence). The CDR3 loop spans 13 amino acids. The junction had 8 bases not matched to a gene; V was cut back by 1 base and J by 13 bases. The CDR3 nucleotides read TGTGCCAGCAGCCAAGTAACAGGGGGCCGAACTTACGTC. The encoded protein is CASSQVTGGRTYV.

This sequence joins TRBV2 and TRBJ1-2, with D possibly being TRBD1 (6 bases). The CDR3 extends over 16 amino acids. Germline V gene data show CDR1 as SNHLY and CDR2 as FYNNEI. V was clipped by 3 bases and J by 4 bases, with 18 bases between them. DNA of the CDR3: TGTGCCAGCAGTGAGGAGGGAAGGGGGGCTCCCTATGGCTACACCTTC. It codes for CASSEEGRGAPYGYTF.

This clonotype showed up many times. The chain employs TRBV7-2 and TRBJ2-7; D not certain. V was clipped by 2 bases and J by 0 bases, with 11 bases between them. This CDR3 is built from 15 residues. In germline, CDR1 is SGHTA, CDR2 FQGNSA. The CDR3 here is CASSLWAASSYEQYV. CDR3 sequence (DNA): TGTGCCAGCAGCTTATGGGCAGCGAGCTCCTACGAGCAGTACGTC.

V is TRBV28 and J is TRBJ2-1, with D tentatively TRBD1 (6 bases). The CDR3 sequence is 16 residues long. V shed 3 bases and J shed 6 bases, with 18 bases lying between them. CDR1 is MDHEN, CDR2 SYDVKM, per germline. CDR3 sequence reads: CASSFQARGPGNEQFF. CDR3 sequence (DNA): TGTGCCAGCAGTTTCCAAGCCAGGGGTCCCGGCAATGAGCAGTTCTTC.

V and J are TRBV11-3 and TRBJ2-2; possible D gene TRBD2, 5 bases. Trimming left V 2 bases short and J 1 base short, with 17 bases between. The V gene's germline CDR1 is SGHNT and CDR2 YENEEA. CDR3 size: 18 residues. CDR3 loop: CASSLSEIPGLNTGELFF. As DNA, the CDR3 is TGTGCCAGCAGCTTATCTGAAATCCCGGGATTGAACACCGGGGAGCTGTTTTTT.

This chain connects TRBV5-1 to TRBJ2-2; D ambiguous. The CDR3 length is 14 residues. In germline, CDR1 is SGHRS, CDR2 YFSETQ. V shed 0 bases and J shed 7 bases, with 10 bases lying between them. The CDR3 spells CASSLDRGGGELFF. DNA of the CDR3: TGCGCCAGCAGCTTGGACCGAGGCGGCGGGGAGCTGTTTTTT.

The CDR3 reads CASSLKAAGGAEAFF. Written as DNA, the CDR3 is TGTGCCAGCAGTTTAAAGGCTGCAGGTGGGGCTGAAGCTTTCTTT. The rearrangement uses TRBV27 and TRBJ1-1, with D unresolved. Trimming left V 2 bases short and J 6 bases short, with 16 bases between. This CDR3 contains 15 residues. CDR1 is MNHEY and CDR2 is SMNVEV in the germline V gene (reference sequence).

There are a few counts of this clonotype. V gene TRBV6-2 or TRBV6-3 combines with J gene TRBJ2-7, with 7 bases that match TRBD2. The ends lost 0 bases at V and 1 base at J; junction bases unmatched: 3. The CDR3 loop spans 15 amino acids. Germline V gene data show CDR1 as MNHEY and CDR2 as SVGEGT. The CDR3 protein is CASSYSAGVSYEQYV. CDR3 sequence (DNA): TGTGCCAGCAGTTACTCGGCGGGAGTTTCCTACGAGCAGTACGTC.

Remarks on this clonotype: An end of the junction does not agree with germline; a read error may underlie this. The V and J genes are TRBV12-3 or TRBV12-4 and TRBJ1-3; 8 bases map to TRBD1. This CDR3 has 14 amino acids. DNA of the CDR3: TGTGCCGGCAGTTCGACAGGGGCGCGCAACACCATATATTTT. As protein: CAGSSTGARNTIYF.

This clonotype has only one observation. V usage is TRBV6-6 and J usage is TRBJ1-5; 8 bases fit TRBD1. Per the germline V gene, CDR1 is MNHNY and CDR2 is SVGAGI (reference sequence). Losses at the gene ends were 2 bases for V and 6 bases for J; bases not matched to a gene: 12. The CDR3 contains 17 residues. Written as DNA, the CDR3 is TGTGCCAGCAGTTACCCCGTCGGACAGGGTAACAGTCAGCCCCAGCATTTT. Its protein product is CASSYPVGQGNSQPQHF.

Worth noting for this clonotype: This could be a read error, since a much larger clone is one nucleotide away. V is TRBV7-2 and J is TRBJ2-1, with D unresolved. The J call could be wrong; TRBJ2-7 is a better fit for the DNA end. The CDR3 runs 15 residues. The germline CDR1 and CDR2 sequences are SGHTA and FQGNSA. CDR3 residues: CASRPTTAVRDEQYF. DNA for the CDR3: TGTGCCAGCAGACCCACAACCGCAGTCAGAGATGAGCAGTACTTC.

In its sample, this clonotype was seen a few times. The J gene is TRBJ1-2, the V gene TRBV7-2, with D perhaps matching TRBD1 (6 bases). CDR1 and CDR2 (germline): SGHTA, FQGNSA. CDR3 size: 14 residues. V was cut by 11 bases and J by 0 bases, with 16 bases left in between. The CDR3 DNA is TGTGCCCTAGGGGGAGACCTAGCTAACTATGGCTACACCTTC. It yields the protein CALGGDLANYGYTF.

This CDR3 reads CASSLAHFEGETQYF. For the CDR3, the DNA is TGTGCCAGCAGCTTAGCGCATTTCGAAGGAGAGACCCAGTACTTC. The chain employs TRBV7-2 and TRBJ2-5; no clear D gene. The V gene's germline CDR1 is SGHTA and CDR2 FQGNSA. The CDR3 sequence is 15 residues long. Trimming pared 0 bases from V and 4 bases from J, leaving 12 bases between. The variable domain in full, completed from reference TRBV7-2 and TRBJ2-5, reads GAGVSQSPSNKVTEKGKDVELRCDPISGHTALYWYRQSLGQGLEFLIYFQGNSAPDKSGLPSDRFSAERTGGSVSTLTIQRTQQEDSAVYLCASSLAHFEGETQYFGPGTRLLVL.

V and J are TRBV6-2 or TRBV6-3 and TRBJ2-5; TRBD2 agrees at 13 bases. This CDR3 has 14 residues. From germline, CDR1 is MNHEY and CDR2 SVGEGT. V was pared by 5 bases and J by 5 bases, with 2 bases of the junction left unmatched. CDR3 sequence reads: CASSGTSGTETQYF. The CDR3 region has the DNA TGTGCCAGCAGTGGGACTAGCGGGACTGAGACCCAGTACTTC.